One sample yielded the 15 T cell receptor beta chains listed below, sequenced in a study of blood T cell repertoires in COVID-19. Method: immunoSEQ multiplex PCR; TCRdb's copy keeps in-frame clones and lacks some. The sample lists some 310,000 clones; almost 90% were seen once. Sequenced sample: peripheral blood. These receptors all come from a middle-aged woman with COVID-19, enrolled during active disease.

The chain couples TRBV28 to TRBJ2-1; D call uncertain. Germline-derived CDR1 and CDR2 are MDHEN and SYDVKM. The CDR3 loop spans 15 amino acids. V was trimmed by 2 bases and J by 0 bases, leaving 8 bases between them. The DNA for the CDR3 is TGTGCCAGCAGTTTAGGTCGAGACTCCTACAATGAGCAGTTCTTC. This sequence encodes CASSLGRDSYNEQFF.

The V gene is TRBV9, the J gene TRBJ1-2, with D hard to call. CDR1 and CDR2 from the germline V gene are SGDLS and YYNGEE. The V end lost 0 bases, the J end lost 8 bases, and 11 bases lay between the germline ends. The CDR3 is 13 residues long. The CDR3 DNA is TGTGCCAGCAGCGTAGTAGGCGGTCGGGGCTACACCTTC. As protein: CASSVVGGRGYTF.

The CDR3 here is CASSHQGGQRSSYEQYF. CDR3 sequence (DNA): TGTGCCAGCAGCCACCAGGGGGGACAAAGGAGCTCCTACGAGCAGTACTTC. This chain connects TRBV4-2 to TRBJ2-7, with D possibly TRBD1 on 7 matching bases. Germline V gives CDR1 LGHNA, CDR2 YNFKEQ. This CDR3 has 17 amino acids. V shed 3 bases and J shed 0 bases, with 18 bases lying between them.

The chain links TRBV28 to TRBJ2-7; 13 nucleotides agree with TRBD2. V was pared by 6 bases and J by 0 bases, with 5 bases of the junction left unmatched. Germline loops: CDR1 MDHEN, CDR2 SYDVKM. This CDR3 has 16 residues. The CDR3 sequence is CASRTSGRPRSYEQYF. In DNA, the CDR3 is TGTGCCAGCAGGACTAGCGGGAGGCCTCGCTCCTACGAGCAGTACTTC.

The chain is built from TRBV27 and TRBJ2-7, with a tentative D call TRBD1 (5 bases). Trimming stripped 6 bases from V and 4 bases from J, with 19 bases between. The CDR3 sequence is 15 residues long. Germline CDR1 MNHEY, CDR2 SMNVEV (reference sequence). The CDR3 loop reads CASSSFRAPWYEQYF. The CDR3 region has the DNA TGTGCCAGCAGCTCGTTCAGGGCCCCGTGGTACGAGCAGTACTTC.

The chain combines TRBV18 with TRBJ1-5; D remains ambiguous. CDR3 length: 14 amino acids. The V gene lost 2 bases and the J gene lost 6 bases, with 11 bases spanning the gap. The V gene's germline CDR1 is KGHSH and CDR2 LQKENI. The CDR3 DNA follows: TGTGCCAGCTCACCATATGACACCAGTCAGCCCCAGCATTTT. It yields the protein CASSPYDTSQPQHF. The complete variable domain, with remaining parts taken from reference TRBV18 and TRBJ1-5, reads NAGVMQNPRHLVRRRGQEARLRCSPMKGHSHVYWYRQLPEEGLKFMVYLQKENIIDESGMPKERFSAEFPKEGPSILRIQQVVRGDSAAYFCASSPYDTSQPQHFGDGTRLSIL.

The CDR3 DNA follows: TGTGCCAGTAGTACCCTGACAGGGGGGATCACCGGGGAGCTGTTTTTT. Translation: CASSTLTGGITGELFF. The chain employs TRBV19 and TRBJ2-2; 9 nucleotides line up with TRBD1. The germline CDR1 and CDR2 sequences are LNHDA and SQIVND (reference sequence). J lost 4 bases, V lost 4 bases, and 7 bases had no gene match. The CDR3 contains 16 residues. Variable domain in full (rest from reference TRBV19 and TRBJ2-2): DGGITQSPKYLFRKEGQNVTLSCEQNLNHDAMYWYRQDPGQGLRLIYYSQIVNDFQKGDIAEGYSVSREKKESFPLTVTSAQKNPTAFYLCASSTLTGGITGELFFGEGSRLTVL.

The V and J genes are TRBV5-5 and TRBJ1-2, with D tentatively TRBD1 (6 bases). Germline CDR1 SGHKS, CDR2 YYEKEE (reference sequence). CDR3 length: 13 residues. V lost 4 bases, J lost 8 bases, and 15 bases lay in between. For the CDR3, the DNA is TGTGCCAGCAGCCCCCGGACAGTGGACGGCTACACCTTC. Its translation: CASSPRTVDGYTF. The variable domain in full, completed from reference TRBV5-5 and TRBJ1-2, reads DAGVTQSPTHLIKTRGQQVTLRCSPISGHKSVSWYQQVLGQGPQFIFQYYEKEERGRGNFPDRFSARQFPNYSSELNVNALLLGDSALYLCASSPRTVDGYTFGSGTRLTVV.

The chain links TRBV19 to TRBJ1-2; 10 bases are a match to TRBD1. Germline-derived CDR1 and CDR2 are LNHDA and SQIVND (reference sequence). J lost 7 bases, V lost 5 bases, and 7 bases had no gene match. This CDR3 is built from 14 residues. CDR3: CASSWTGGNSGYTF. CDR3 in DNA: TGTGCCAGTAGTTGGACAGGGGGGAATTCTGGCTACACCTTC.

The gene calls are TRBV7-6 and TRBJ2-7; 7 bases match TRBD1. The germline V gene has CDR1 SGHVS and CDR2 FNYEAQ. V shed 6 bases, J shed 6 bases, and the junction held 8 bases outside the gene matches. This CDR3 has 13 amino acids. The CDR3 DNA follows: TGTGCCAGCAGTACGACAGGGACGGGCGAGCAGTACTTC. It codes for CASSTTGTGEQYF. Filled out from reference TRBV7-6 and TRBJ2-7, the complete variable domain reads GAGVSQSPRYKVTKRGQDVALRCDPISGHVSLYWYRQALGQGPEFLTYFNYEAQQDKSGLPNDRFSAERPEGSISTLTIQRTEQRDSAMYRCASSTTGTGEQYFGPGTRLTVT.

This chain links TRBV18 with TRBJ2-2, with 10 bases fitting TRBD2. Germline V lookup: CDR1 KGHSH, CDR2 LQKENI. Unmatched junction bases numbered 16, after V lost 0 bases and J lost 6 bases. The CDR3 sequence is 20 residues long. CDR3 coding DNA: TGTGCCAGCTCACCACCCCGGATTAGCGGGAGGTCCTTGAAGCCCGGGGAGCTGTTTTTT. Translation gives CASSPPRISGRSLKPGELFF.

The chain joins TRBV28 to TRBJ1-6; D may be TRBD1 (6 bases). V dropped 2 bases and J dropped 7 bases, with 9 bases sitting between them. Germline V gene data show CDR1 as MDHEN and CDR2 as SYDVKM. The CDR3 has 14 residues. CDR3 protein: CASSLGQLNSPLHF. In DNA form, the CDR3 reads TGTGCCAGCAGTTTAGGACAGCTAAATTCACCCCTCCACTTT.

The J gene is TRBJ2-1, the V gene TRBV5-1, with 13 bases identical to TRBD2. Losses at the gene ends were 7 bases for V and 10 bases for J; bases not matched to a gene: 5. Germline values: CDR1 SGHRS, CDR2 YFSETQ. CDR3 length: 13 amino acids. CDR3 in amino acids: CASGLAGVGEQFF. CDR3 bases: TGCGCCAGCGGACTAGCGGGAGTTGGCGAGCAGTTCTTC. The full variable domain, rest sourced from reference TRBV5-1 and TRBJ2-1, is KAGVTQTPRYLIKTRGQQVTLSCSPISGHRSVSWYQQTPGQGLQFLFEYFSETQRNKGNFPGRFSGRQFSNSRSEMNVSTLELGDSALYLCASGLAGVGEQFFGPGTRLTVL.

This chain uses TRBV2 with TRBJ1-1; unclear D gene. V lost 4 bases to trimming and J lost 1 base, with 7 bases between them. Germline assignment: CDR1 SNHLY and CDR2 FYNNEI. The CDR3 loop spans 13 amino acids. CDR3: CASSGGANTEAFF. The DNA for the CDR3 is TGTGCCAGCAGTGGAGGAGCGAACACTGAAGCTTTCTTT.

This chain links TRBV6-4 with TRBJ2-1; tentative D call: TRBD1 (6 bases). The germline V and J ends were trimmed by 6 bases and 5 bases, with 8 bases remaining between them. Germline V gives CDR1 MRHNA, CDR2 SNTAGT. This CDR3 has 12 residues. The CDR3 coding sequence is TGTGCCAGCAGCGGGGACAACAATGAGCAGTTCTTC. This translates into CASSGDNNEQFF.